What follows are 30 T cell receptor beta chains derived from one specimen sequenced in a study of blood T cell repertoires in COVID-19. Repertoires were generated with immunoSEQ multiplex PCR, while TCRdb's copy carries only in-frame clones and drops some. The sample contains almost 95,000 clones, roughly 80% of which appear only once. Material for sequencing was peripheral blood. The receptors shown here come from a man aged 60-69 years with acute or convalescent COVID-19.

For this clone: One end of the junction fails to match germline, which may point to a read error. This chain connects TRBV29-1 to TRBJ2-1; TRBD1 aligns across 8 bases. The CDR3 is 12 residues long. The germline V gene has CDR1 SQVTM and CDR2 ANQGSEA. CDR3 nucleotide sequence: TGCAGCGTTCAAGACAGGGGCAATGAGCAGTTCTTC. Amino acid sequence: CSVQDRGNEQFF.

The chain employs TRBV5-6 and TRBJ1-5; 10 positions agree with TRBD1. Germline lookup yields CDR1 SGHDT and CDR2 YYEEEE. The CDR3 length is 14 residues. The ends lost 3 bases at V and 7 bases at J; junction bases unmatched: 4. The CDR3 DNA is TGTGCCAGCAGCTGGGGGACAGGGGAGCAGCCCCAGCATTTT. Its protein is CASSWGTGEQPQHF. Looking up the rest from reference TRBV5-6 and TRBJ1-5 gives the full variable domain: DAGVTQSPTHLIKTRGQQVTLRCSPKSGHDTVSWYQQALGQGPQFIFQYYEEEERQRGNFPDRFSGHQFPNYSSELNVNALLLGDSALYLCASSWGTGEQPQHFGDGTRLSIL.

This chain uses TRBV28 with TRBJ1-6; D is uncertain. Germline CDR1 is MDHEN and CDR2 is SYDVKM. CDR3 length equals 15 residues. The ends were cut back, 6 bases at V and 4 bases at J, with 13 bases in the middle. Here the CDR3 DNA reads TGTGCCAGCAGGCCCGACCGAGCGTATAATTCACCCCTCCACTTT. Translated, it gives CASRPDRAYNSPLHF.

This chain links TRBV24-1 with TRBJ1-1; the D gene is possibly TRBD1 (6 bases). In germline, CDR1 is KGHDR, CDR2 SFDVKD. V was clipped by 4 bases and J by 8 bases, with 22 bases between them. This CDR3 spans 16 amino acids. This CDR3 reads CATSDPKTGLGDEAFF. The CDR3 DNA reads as TGTGCCACCAGTGACCCCAAAACAGGGTTGGGTGACGAAGCTTTCTTT.

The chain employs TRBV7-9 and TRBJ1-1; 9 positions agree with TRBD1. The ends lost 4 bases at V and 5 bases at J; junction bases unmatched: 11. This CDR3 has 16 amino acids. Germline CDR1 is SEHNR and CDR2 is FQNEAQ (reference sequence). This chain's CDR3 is CASSSDQTGGGTEAFF. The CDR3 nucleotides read TGTGCCAGCAGCTCAGACCAGACAGGGGGTGGGACTGAAGCTTTCTTT.

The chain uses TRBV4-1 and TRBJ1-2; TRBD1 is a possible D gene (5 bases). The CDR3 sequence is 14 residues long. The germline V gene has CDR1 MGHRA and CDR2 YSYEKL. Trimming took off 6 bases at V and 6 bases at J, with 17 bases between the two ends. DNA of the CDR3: TGCGCCAGCAGAAAGGACACCCTCGAGGATGGCTACACCTTC. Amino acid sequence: CASRKDTLEDGYTF.

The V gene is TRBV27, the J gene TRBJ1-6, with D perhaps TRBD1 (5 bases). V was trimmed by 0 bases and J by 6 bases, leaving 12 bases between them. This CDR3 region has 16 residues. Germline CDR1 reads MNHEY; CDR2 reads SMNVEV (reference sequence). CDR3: CASSLSIGQTNSPLHF. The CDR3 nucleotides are TGTGCCAGCAGTTTATCGATTGGACAAACTAATTCACCCCTCCACTTT.

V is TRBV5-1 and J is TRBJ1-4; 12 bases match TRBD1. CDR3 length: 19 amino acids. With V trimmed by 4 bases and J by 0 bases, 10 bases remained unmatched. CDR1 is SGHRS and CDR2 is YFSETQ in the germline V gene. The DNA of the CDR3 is TGCGCCAGCAGCGCCAGGGACAGGGGGCCCATTGCAACTAATGAAAAACTGTTTTTT. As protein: CASSARDRGPIATNEKLFF.

As DNA, the CDR3 is TGTGCCAGCAGCCGAGGGACAGGGGACCCCTATGGCTACACCTTC. It specifies CASSRGTGDPYGYTF. This chain connects TRBV7-8 to TRBJ1-2; 10 bases line up with TRBD1. V shed 5 bases and J 4 bases; nucleotides not matched to a gene: 7. The V gene's germline CDR1 is SGHVS and CDR2 FQNEAQ. The CDR3 loop spans 15 amino acids.

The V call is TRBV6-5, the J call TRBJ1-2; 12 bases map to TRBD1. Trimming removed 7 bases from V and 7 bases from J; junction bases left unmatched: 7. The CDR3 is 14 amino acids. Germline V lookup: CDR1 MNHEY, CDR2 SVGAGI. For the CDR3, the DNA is TGTGCCAGCAACCCGGGACAGGGGGCGGTTGGCTACACCTTC. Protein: CASNPGQGAVGYTF.

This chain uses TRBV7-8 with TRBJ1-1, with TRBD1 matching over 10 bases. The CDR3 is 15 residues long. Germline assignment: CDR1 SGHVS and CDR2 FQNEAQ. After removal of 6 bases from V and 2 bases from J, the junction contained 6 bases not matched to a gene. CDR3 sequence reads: CASRIRQGANTEAFF. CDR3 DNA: TGTGCCAGCAGGATCCGACAGGGGGCAAACACTGAAGCTTTCTTT.

This CDR3 reads CASSPGQGGTGELFF. As DNA, the CDR3 is TGTGCCAGCAGCCCGGGACAGGGCGGGACCGGGGAGCTGTTTTTT. The rearrangement uses TRBV5-6 and TRBJ2-2; 9 bases line up with TRBD1. Germline assignment: CDR1 SGHDT and CDR2 YYEEEE. This CDR3 is built from 15 residues. After removal of 4 bases from V and 5 bases from J, the junction contained 6 bases not matched to a gene.

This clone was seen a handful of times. The CDR3 sequence is CASSERSEQFF. For the CDR3, the DNA is TGTGCCAGCAGTGAGAGATCTGAGCAGTTCTTC. The V gene is TRBV6-1, the J gene TRBJ2-1, with no clear D. V lost 3 bases and J lost 9, with 6 bases in between. Germline CDR1 is MNHNS and CDR2 is SASEGT. The CDR3 has 11 amino acids.

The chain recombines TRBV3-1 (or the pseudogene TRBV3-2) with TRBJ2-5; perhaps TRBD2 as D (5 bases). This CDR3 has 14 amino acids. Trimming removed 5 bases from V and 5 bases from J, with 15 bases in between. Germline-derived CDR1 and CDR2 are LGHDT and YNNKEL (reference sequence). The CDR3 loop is CASSFQRTGETQYF. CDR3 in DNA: TGTGCCAGCAGCTTCCAGCGCACGGGGGAGACCCAGTACTTC.

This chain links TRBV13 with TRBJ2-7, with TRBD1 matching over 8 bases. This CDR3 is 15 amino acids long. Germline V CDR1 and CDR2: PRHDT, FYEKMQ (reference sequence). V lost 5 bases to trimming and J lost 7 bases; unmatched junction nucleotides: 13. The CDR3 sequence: CASSPNPDRAGEQYF. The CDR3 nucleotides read TGTGCCAGCAGCCCAAACCCGGACAGGGCGGGGGAGCAGTACTTC.

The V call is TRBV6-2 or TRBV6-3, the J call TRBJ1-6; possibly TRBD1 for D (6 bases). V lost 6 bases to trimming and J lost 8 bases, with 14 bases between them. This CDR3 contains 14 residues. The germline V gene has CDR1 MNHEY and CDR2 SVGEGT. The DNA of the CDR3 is TGTGCCAGCAGCCGAACAGGGACCGATTCACCCCTCCACTTT. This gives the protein CASSRTGTDSPLHF.

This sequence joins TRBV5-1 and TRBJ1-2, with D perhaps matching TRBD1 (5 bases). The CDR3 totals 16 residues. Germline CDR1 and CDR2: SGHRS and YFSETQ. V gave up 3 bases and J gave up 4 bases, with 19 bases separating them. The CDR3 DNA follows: TGCGCCAGCAGCTGGGGTGGGGCCGACATCGTCTATGGCTACACCTTC. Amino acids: CASSWGGADIVYGYTF.

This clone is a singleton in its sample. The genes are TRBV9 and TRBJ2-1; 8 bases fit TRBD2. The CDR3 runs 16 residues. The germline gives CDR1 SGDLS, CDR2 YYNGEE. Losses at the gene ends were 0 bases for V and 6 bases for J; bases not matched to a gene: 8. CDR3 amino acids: CASSVEGRGGLNEQFF. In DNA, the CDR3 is TGTGCCAGCAGCGTAGAAGGACGGGGGGGCCTCAATGAGCAGTTCTTC. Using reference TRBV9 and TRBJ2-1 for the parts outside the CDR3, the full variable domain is DSGVTQTPKHLITATGQRVTLRCSPRSGDLSVYWYQQSLDQGLQFLIQYYNGEERAKGNILERFSAQQFPDLHSELNLSSLELGDSALYFCASSVEGRGGLNEQFFGPGTRLTVL.

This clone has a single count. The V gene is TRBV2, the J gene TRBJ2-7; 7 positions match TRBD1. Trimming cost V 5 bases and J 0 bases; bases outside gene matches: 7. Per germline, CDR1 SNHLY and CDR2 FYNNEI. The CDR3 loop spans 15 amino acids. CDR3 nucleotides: TGTGCCAGCAGTAGAATCCAGGGGGTCTCCTACGAGCAGTACTTC. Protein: CASSRIQGVSYEQYF.

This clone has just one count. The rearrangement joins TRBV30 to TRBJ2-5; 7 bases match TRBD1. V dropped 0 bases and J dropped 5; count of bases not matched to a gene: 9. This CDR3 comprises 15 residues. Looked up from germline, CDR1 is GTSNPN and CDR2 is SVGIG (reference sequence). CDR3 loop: CAWSVRGGVRETQYF. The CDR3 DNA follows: TGTGCCTGGAGTGTAAGAGGGGGCGTCCGGGAGACCCAGTACTTC.

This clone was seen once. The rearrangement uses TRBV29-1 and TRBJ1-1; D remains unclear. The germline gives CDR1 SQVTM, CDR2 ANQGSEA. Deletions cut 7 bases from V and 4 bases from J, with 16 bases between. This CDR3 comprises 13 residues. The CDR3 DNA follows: TGCAGCGCCGTGGACGGGAGAACCACTGAAGCTTTCTTT. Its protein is CSAVDGRTTEAFF.

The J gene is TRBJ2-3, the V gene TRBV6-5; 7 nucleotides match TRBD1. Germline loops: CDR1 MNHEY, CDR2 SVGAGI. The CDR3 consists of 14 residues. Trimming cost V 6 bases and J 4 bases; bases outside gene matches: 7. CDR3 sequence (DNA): TGTGCCAGCAGGACAGGGCTGCACGCAGATACGCAGTATTTT. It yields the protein CASRTGLHADTQYF.

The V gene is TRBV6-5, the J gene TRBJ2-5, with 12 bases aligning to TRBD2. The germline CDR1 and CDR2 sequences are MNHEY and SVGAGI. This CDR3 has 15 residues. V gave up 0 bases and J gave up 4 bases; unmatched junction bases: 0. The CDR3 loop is CASSYSTSGGETQYF. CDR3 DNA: TGTGCCAGCAGTTACTCGACTAGCGGGGGAGAGACCCAGTACTTC.

CDR3: CAWRPSGGLDTQYF. CDR3 sequence (DNA): TGTGCCTGGAGACCTAGCGGGGGTTTAGATACGCAGTATTTT. The gene calls are TRBV30 and TRBJ2-3, with 10 positions matching TRBD2. Germline CDR1 is GTSNPN and CDR2 is SVGIG (reference sequence). The CDR3 consists of 14 residues. V shed 3 bases, J shed 5 bases, and the junction held 5 bases outside the gene matches.

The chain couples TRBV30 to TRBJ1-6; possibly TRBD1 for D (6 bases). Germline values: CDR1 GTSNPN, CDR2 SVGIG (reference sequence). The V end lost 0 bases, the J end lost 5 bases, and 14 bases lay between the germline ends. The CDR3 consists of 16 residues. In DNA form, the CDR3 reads TGTGCCTGGAGTGTAGGTGGGACACATAATAATTCACCCCTCCACTTT. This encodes CAWSVGGTHNNSPLHF.

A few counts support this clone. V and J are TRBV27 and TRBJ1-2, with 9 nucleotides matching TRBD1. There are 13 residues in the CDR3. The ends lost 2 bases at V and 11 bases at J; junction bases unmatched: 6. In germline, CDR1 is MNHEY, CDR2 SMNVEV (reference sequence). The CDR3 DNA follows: TGTGCCAGCAGTTTAAACGGACAGGGGCGATACACCTTC. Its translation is CASSLNGQGRYTF.

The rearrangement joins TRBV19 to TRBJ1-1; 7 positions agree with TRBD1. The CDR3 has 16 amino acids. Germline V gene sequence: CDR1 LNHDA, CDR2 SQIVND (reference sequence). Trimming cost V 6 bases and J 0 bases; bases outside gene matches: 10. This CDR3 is CASRSKGANMNTEAFF. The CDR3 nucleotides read TGTGCCAGTAGAAGCAAGGGGGCGAATATGAACACTGAAGCTTTCTTT.

The CDR3 reads CASTSIPSRDRGNTIYF. The CDR3 coding sequence is TGTGCCAGCACCTCCATCCCATCCCGGGACAGGGGAAACACCATATATTTT. This chain links TRBV7-9 with TRBJ1-3; 8 bases align to TRBD1. Germline V lookup: CDR1 SEHNR, CDR2 FQNEAQ (reference sequence). The CDR3 spans 17 residues. Trimming removed 7 bases from V and 4 bases from J; junction bases left unmatched: 15. Drawing the rest from reference TRBV7-9 and TRBJ1-3, the complete variable domain is DTGVSQNPRHKITKRGQNVTFRCDPISEHNRLYWYRQTLGQGPEFLTYFQNEAQLEKSRLLSDRFSAERPKGSFSTLEIQRTEQGDSAMYLCASTSIPSRDRGNTIYFGEGSWLTVV.

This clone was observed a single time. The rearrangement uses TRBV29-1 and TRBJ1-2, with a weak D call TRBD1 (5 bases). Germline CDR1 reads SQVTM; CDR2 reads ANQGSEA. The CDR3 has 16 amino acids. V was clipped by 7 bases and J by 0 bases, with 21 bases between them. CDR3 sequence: CSAPDTRTIANYGYTF. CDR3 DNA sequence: TGCAGCGCTCCCGACACACGGACAATAGCTAACTATGGCTACACCTTC.

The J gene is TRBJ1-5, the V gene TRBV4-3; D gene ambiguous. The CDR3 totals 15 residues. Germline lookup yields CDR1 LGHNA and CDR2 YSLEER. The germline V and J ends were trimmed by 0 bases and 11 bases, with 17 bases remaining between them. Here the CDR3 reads CASSQEHSPHQAQHF. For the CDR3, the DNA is TGCGCCAGCAGCCAAGAGCACAGCCCACATCAAGCCCAGCATTTT.